These 14 T cell receptor beta chains originate from one sample sequenced in a study of T cell responses to AZD1222 COVID-19 vaccine. Measured with immunoSEQ multiplex PCR; TCRdb has only the in-frame clones, and not every one. The sample comprises roughly 100,000 clones, roughly 84% of which are singletons, and over 15% rests with the top ten. This material consisted of peripheral blood, taken on day 0 of AZD1222 vaccination. The receptors stem from an adult in good health.

The gene calls are TRBV2 and TRBJ1-3, with TRBD1 as a possible D gene (5 bases). CDR3 size: 14 residues. Germline CDR1 is SNHLY and CDR2 is FYNNEI. The V gene lost 5 bases and the J gene lost 8 bases, with 16 bases spanning the gap. The CDR3 region is CASSSQVPVHTIYF. CDR3 sequence (DNA): TGTGCCAGCAGTTCACAGGTGCCTGTACACACCATATATTTT.

V usage is TRBV24-1 and J usage is TRBJ2-1; 10 bases are a match to TRBD2. The ends lost 6 bases at V and 7 bases at J; junction bases unmatched: 5. The germline V gene encodes CDR1 KGHDR and CDR2 SFDVKD. The CDR3 length is 14 residues. CDR3 in amino acids: CATSPAGGPNEQFF. Here the CDR3 DNA reads TGTGCCACCAGTCCAGCGGGGGGGCCTAATGAGCAGTTCTTC.

The gene calls are TRBV5-1 and TRBJ2-3; 9 bases map to TRBD1. Germline-derived CDR1 and CDR2 are SGHRS and YFSETQ. The CDR3 loop spans 17 amino acids. J was trimmed by 8 bases and V by 0 bases; bases with no gene match: 13. In DNA form, the CDR3 reads TGCGCCAGCAGCTTGGTTCCGGGACAGGGAATCCTAGGTACGCAGTATTTT. This translates into CASSLVPGQGILGTQYF.

This chain links TRBV2 with TRBJ2-5; weak D call: TRBD1 (5 bases). The CDR3 runs 15 residues. V lost 10 bases to trimming and J lost 1 base, with 19 bases between them. Germline V CDR1 and CDR2: SNHLY, FYNNEI. As DNA, the CDR3 is TGTGCCATCTCCAAGGGGTTGGCGGCCCAAGAGACCCAGTACTTC. It encodes CAISKGLAAQETQYF.

The chain recombines TRBV11-2 with TRBJ2-1, with a possible D match to TRBD1 (5 bases). The CDR3 runs 16 residues. Per the germline V gene, CDR1 is SGHAT and CDR2 is FQNNGV. V dropped 1 base and J dropped 5 bases, with 15 bases sitting between them. The CDR3 DNA is TGTGCCAGCAGCTTAGTCTACGCAGGGTTTGACAATGAGCAGTTCTTC. This sequence encodes CASSLVYAGFDNEQFF.

The rearrangement joins TRBV28 to TRBJ1-2; a weak D match, TRBD1 (5 bases). Germline V CDR1 and CDR2: MDHEN, SYDVKM. The V and J ends lost 1 base and 6 bases respectively, with 18 bases between them. This CDR3 has 16 amino acids. The CDR3 here is CASSLYSGAQSHGYTF. Written as DNA, the CDR3 is TGTGCCAGCAGTTTATACAGCGGGGCACAGTCTCATGGCTACACCTTC.

This clone has a handful of counts. The chain joins TRBV15 to TRBJ2-5; 10 nucleotides match TRBD2. Germline V lookup: CDR1 LNHNV, CDR2 YYDKDF (reference sequence). The CDR3 extends over 14 amino acids. J was trimmed by 3 bases and V by 4 bases; bases with no gene match: 2. The CDR3 loop reads CATSKGLAEETQYF. CDR3 DNA: TGTGCCACCAGCAAAGGACTAGCGGAAGAGACCCAGTACTTC. The whole variable domain, remainder taken from reference TRBV15 and TRBJ2-5, is DAMVIQNPRYQVTQFGKPVTLSCSQTLNHNVMYWYQQKSSQAPKLLFHYYDKDFNNEADTPDNFQSRRPNTSFCFLDIRSPGLGDTAMYLCATSKGLAEETQYFGPGTRLLVL.

V gene TRBV29-1 combines with J gene TRBJ1-2, with 12 positions matching TRBD1. The V gene end was trimmed by 6 bases and the J gene end by 8 bases; junction bases not matched to a gene: 4. CDR3 size: 12 residues. Germline values: CDR1 SQVTM, CDR2 ANQGSEA. In DNA form, the CDR3 reads TGCAGCGTGGGACAGGGGGCGCACGGCTACACCTTC. It specifies CSVGQGAHGYTF.

This sequence joins TRBV3-1 (or the pseudogene TRBV3-2) and TRBJ1-3, with a weak D call TRBD1 (5 bases). Germline lookup yields CDR1 LGHDT and CDR2 YNNKEL (reference sequence). Trimming cost V 0 bases and J 0 bases, with 12 bases left between them. The CDR3 is made up of 17 amino acids. DNA for the CDR3: TGTGCCAGCAGCCAAGATTTTTACAGGAACTCTGGAAACACCATATATTTT. Its translation is CASSQDFYRNSGNTIYF.

This chain joins TRBV25-1 and TRBJ2-2; 10 nucleotides agree with TRBD1. This CDR3 contains 15 residues. From germline, CDR1 is MGHDK and CDR2 SYGVNS. The V gene end was trimmed by 6 bases and the J gene end by 5 bases; junction bases not matched to a gene: 6. CDR3 nucleotide sequence: TGTGCCAGCAGGGGGACAGGGGTTACTACCGGGGAGCTGTTTTTT. Translation: CASRGTGVTTGELFF.

The V and J genes are TRBV4-3 and TRBJ1-6; TRBD1 matches at 7 bases. The germline V gene encodes CDR1 LGHNA and CDR2 YSLEER. Trimming removed 1 base from V and 7 bases from J; junction bases left unmatched: 13. The CDR3 covers 18 residues. DNA of the CDR3: TGCGCCAGCAGCCAAGGAATGGGTGCGGGACAGCAAAATTCACCCCTCCACTTT. Translated: CASSQGMGAGQQNSPLHF.

The rearrangement joins TRBV6-1 to TRBJ1-1; D uncertain. Per the germline V gene, CDR1 is MNHNS and CDR2 is SASEGT. Trimming took 2 bases from V and 4 from J, leaving 14 bases between them. The CDR3 consists of 15 residues. The CDR3 bases are TGTGCCAGCAGTGAAAACCCTGTAAGCGGCACTGAAGCTTTCTTT. This gives the protein CASSENPVSGTEAFF.

The chain uses TRBV3-1 (or the pseudogene TRBV3-2) and TRBJ1-2; 10 bases line up with TRBD1. CDR1 is LGHDT, CDR2 YNNKEL, per germline (reference sequence). V gave up 9 bases and J gave up 8 bases; unmatched junction bases: 15. This CDR3 spans 15 amino acids. The chain's CDR3 is CASWLIGDRGDGYTF. DNA for the CDR3: TGTGCCAGTTGGCTTATTGGGGACAGGGGCGACGGCTACACCTTC.

The CDR3 spells CASSLFTSGDTQYF. CDR3 bases: TGCGCCAGCAGCTTGTTTACTAGCGGGGATACGCAGTATTTT. The chain combines TRBV5-1 with TRBJ2-3, with 9 bases matching TRBD2. V dropped 1 base and J dropped 6; count of bases not matched to a gene: 3. CDR3 length equals 14 residues. CDR1 is SGHRS, CDR2 YFSETQ, per germline.